A selection of T cell receptor beta chains follows, all from one sample in a study of shared clonotypes between healthy human individuals. Here immunoSEQ multiplex PCR was the method, and the copy in TCRdb shows in-frame clones only, minus some. This sample yields millions of clones, of which approximately 90% are seen a single time; 0.11% to 0.15% belongs to the top ten. The material sequenced was naive CD4+ T cells sorted from blood. These TCRs come from a young man in good health. The CDR3 runs from the conserved cysteine through the conserved F or W. The order of the fields is V gene, J gene, D gene, clone size, CDR3 DNA, CDR3 protein. D genes are given only for firm matches. Clone size appears in some rows only: once, few, many, or a class for an expanded clone.

>TRBV5-8|TRBJ2-3|-|-
TGTGCCAGCAGTACGGGGGACGCGACACACACAGATACGCAGTATTTT
CASSTGDATHTDTQYF
>TRBV19|TRBJ1-2|TRBD1|-
TGTGCCAGTAGACCGGGACAGGGAAGCTTTGGCTACACCTTC
CASRPGQGSFGYTF
>TRBV7-3|TRBJ2-1|-|-
TGTGCCAGCAGCCCCCGGGCGGGGAACTACAATGAGCAGTTCTTC
CASSPRAGNYNEQFF
>TRBV18|TRBJ1-1|-|few
TGTGCCAGCTCACCACGTCCATTGAACACTGAAGCTTTCTTT
CASSPRPLNTEAFF
>TRBV2|TRBJ2-7|TRBD1|-
TGTGCCAGCAGTGGCCAAACAGGGGGGACCTCCTACGAGCAGTACTTC
CASSGQTGGTSYEQYF
>TRBV7-6|TRBJ2-3|-|-
TGTGCCAGCAGCTTAGGCGGGTTCAGCACAGATACGCAGTATTTT
CASSLGGFSTDTQYF
>TRBV5-1|TRBJ2-1|-|-
TGCGCCAGCAGCTTGGGGGATGTGGATGAGCAGTTCTTC
CASSLGDVDEQFF
>TRBV2|TRBJ2-5|-|-
TGTGCCACCCTGTACCAGGGTTTCCACCAAGAGACCCAGTACTTC
CATLYQGFHQETQYF
>TRBV19|TRBJ2-3|-|-
TGTGCCAGTAGTATAGATCTATGGGCAGATACGCAGTATTTT
CASSIDLWADTQYF
>TRBV4-3|TRBJ2-1|TRBD2|-
TGCGCCAGCAGCCAAGGGACTAGCGGGACCCCCAATGAGCAGTTCTTC
CASSQGTSGTPNEQFF
>TRBV29-1|TRBJ2-7|TRBD2|few
TGCAGCGTTGTGGGCGGGAGCTCCTACGAGCAGTACTTC
CSVVGGSSYEQYF
>TRBV5-5|TRBJ1-2|-|-
TGTGCCAGCAGCCGGGACAACTATGGCTACACCTTC
CASSRDNYGYTF
>TRBV6-6|TRBJ1-3|TRBD1|-
TGTGCCAGCACTATACGCAGGGGGCTCGCTGGAAACACCATATATTTT
CASTIRRGLAGNTIYF
>TRBV18|TRBJ1-1|-|-
TGTGCCAGCTCACCACTCACCGGACCGTTGAACACTGAAGCTTTCTTT
CASSPLTGPLNTEAFF
>TRBV5-4|TRBJ1-4|-|-
TGTGCCAGCAGCCCCATCGGGCCTAATGAAAAACTGTTTTTT
CASSPIGPNEKLFF
>TRBV28|TRBJ2-5|TRBD2|-
TGTGCCAGCAGTTTGGGGGGGACGGATGGTCGGGAGACCCAGTACTTC
CASSLGGTDGRETQYF
>TRBV10-3|TRBJ2-7|-|-
TGTGCCATCAAAGGGCTAGCACACGAGCAGTACTTC
CAIKGLAHEQYF
>TRBV6-1|TRBJ1-6|-|-
TGTGCCAGCAGTGGGGGACTGATGAGCTCCTATAATTCACCCCTCCACTTT
CASSGGLMSSYNSPLHF
>TRBV30|TRBJ2-7|TRBD2|-
TGTGCCTGGAGTGACCCCTATCTAGCGGGAAGCTCCTACGAGCAGTACTTC
CAWSDPYLAGSSYEQYF
>TRBV9|TRBJ2-5|-|-
TGTGCCAGCAGCGGCCTCCCCCAAGAGACCCAGTACTTC
CASSGLPQETQYF
>TRBV5-6|TRBJ2-5|TRBD1|-
TGTGCCAGCAGCGGGGGAAACAGGGGGTCGGAGACCCAGTACTTC
CASSGGNRGSETQYF
>TRBV7-8|TRBJ2-7|-|once
TGTGCCAGCAGCTGGGACCTGAGCCCCAACGAGCAGTACTTC
CASSWDLSPNEQYF